This T cell receptor beta chain was captured by sequencing in a study of blood T cell repertoires in COVID-19. The overall study: T cells, B-cell-depleted T cells, or PBMCs provided the cDNA or gDNA that served as material.

On this clone: The sample has other DNA sequences that encode this CDR3 too.

The germline V gene encodes CDR1 GTSNPN and CDR2 SVGIG (reference sequence). The ends were cut back, 0 bases at V and 5 bases at J, with 10 bases in the middle. CDR3 size: 13 residues. Grouping used clinical history reported by participants in a survey and questionnaire. The protocol was immunoSEQ multiplex PCR, while the TCRdb copy is restricted to in-frame clones and leaves out a portion. The data contain about 250,000 clones, more than 75% of them singletons. The rearrangement uses TRBV30 and TRBJ2-5; D may be TRBD1 (6 bases). This receptor was obtained from a man aged 40-50 years who had recovered from COVID-19. Sequences were obtained from PBMCs or T cells enriched from blood (not recorded which). CDR3 sequence: CAWSVQGPETQYF. CDR3 nucleotides: TGTGCCTGGAGTGTTCAGGGGCCCGAGACCCAGTACTTC.